A selection of T cell receptor beta chains follows, all from one sample in a study of PD-L1 blockade in urothelial cancer. Produced via immunoSEQ multiplex PCR; TCRdb's table is partial and in-frame only. The table lists about 43,000 clones, 88% of them singletons, with around 14% in the top ten. Here the sequenced sample was PBMCs, taken around atezolizumab (anti-PD-L1) treatment. Receptor source: a woman aged 55-69 years with urothelial cancer. Both conserved end residues are part of each CDR3. Each record gives: V gene, J gene, CDR3 protein.

V gene: TRBV29-1
J gene: TRBJ1-5
CDR3 protein: CSAAGTARDQPQHF

V gene: TRBV19
J gene: TRBJ1-5
CDR3 protein: CASRPQQGSAQPQHF

V gene: TRBV7-6
J gene: TRBJ2-1
CDR3 protein: CASSPSNAGGQFF

V gene: TRBV4-2
J gene: TRBJ2-7
CDR3 protein: CASSQGLAGTYEQYF

V gene: TRBV27
J gene: TRBJ2-1
CDR3 protein: CASSFAGSSYNEQFF

V gene: TRBV20-1
J gene: TRBJ1-1
CDR3 protein: CSAPGTTEAFF

V gene: TRBV5-1
J gene: TRBJ1-3
CDR3 protein: CASSEASGTGNTIYF

V gene: TRBV10-1
J gene: TRBJ2-3
CDR3 protein: CASSEAGQGNTDTQYF

V gene: TRBV5-6
J gene: TRBJ2-1
CDR3 protein: CASSLAGLSYNEQFF

V gene: TRBV27
J gene: TRBJ2-4
CDR3 protein: CASSLDRDLAKNIQYF

V gene: TRBV19
J gene: TRBJ2-2
CDR3 protein: CASSIDLGQGRSDTGELFF

V gene: TRBV6-5
J gene: TRBJ1-1
CDR3 protein: CASSRGQTEAFF

V gene: TRBV5-1
J gene: TRBJ2-5
CDR3 protein: CASSLDAGSLFLTQETQYF

V gene: TRBV7-6
J gene: TRBJ2-1
CDR3 protein: CASSLRTITSSYNEQFF

V gene: TRBV28
J gene: TRBJ2-7
CDR3 protein: CASSQISRQNPAF

V gene: TRBV18
J gene: TRBJ1-4
CDR3 protein: CASSPQGVWEKLFF

V gene: TRBV7-8
J gene: TRBJ1-1
CDR3 protein: CASSSGLKNTEAFF

V gene: TRBV28
J gene: TRBJ1-2
CDR3 protein: CASRFPGERYTF

V gene: TRBV29-1
J gene: TRBJ1-3
CDR3 protein: CSGMERNTIYF

V gene: TRBV2
J gene: TRBJ1-2
CDR3 protein: CASSPVRGYTF

V gene: TRBV6-1
J gene: TRBJ1-2
CDR3 protein: CATFSDRRTYGYTF

V gene: TRBV10-1
J gene: TRBJ2-2
CDR3 protein: CASRVIANTGELFF

V gene: TRBV7-2
J gene: TRBJ1-2
CDR3 protein: CASSLDLGGYTF

V gene: TRBV18
J gene: TRBJ2-3
CDR3 protein: CASSPAGTGALILSTDTQYF

V gene: TRBV28
J gene: TRBJ2-5
CDR3 protein: CASSFIGGQETQYF

V gene: TRBV27
J gene: TRBJ1-5
CDR3 protein: CASSSYSQGQPQHF

V gene: TRBV5-5
J gene: TRBJ1-1
CDR3 protein: CASSRGTGVANTEAFF

V gene: TRBV27
J gene: TRBJ1-2
CDR3 protein: CASSSLLDRGRGYTF

V gene: TRBV7-2
J gene: TRBJ2-7
CDR3 protein: CASREGGAYEQYF

V gene: TRBV5-1
J gene: TRBJ2-7
CDR3 protein: CASSPRDSFYEQYF

V gene: TRBV29-1
J gene: TRBJ2-5
CDR3 protein: CSVDSSGPVDF

V gene: TRBV19
J gene: TRBJ1-1
CDR3 protein: CASSSFRDRVAAFF

V gene: TRBV6-6
J gene: TRBJ2-1
CDR3 protein: CASSYRQDRVNEQFF

V gene: TRBV7-6
J gene: TRBJ1-2
CDR3 protein: CASSLEGGAGGYGYTF

V gene: TRBV5-1
J gene: TRBJ2-6
CDR3 protein: CASRNGLGGTGANVLTF

V gene: TRBV7-2
J gene: TRBJ2-2
CDR3 protein: CASSPSAGGKGVTGELFF

V gene: TRBV7-3
J gene: TRBJ2-2
CDR3 protein: CASSLTGTANTGELFF

V gene: TRBV7-2
J gene: TRBJ2-7
CDR3 protein: CASSTRTSGSILYEQYF

V gene: TRBV19
J gene: TRBJ2-7
CDR3 protein: CASSIGQGGYEQYF

V gene: TRBV18
J gene: TRBJ2-7
CDR3 protein: CASSSRGSGYNEQYF

V gene: TRBV6-5
J gene: TRBJ2-7
CDR3 protein: CASSYNSRGEQYF

V gene: TRBV5-1
J gene: TRBJ2-5
CDR3 protein: CASSLRQGPQETQYF

V gene: TRBV5-1
J gene: TRBJ1-3
CDR3 protein: CASSLAQQGTSGNTIYF

V gene: TRBV7-2
J gene: TRBJ1-2
CDR3 protein: CASSLRDRPVYGYTF

V gene: TRBV28
J gene: TRBJ1-2
CDR3 protein: CASSLPWDTGMGGYTF

V gene: TRBV27
J gene: TRBJ2-7
CDR3 protein: CASSPSGSPYEQYF

V gene: TRBV4-2
J gene: TRBJ1-1
CDR3 protein: CASSRRGEAFF

V gene: TRBV5-1
J gene: TRBJ2-5
CDR3 protein: CASTRGDGQTQETQYF

V gene: TRBV9
J gene: TRBJ1-1
CDR3 protein: CASSVVAGAVTEAFF

V gene: TRBV5-4
J gene: TRBJ2-5
CDR3 protein: CASSSGSAPYQETQYF

V gene: TRBV10-3
J gene: TRBJ1-1
CDR3 protein: CAIWGGTGVGTEAFF

V gene: TRBV18
J gene: TRBJ1-2
CDR3 protein: CASSPGARGHGDGYTF

V gene: TRBV5-6
J gene: TRBJ1-1
CDR3 protein: CASSLGTGYSAFF

V gene: TRBV9
J gene: TRBJ1-2
CDR3 protein: CASSVDPRGDRANYGYTF

V gene: TRBV5-1
J gene: TRBJ2-1
CDR3 protein: CASSSTSGSYNEQFF

V gene: TRBV2
J gene: TRBJ2-1
CDR3 protein: CASSQTSGMNDEQFF

V gene: TRBV18
J gene: TRBJ1-3
CDR3 protein: CASSQRTGEGNTIYF

V gene: TRBV15
J gene: TRBJ2-7
CDR3 protein: CATSRAVGGRSHEQYF

V gene: TRBV7-2
J gene: TRBJ2-1
CDR3 protein: CASRTPDRVVSGNEQFF